This TCR beta chain was obtained from a study of blood T cell repertoires in COVID-19. Authors' methods: Counts of nucleated cells, estimated from reference gene primer amplification, were obtained. Only in-frame clones appear in the TCRdb table, and some are missing; sequencing was by immunoSEQ multiplex PCR. V and J calls and clone size are those listed in that table; D and trimming were worked out from the DNA. The table shows 60,000 or so clones, with more than 55% occurring only once. Trimming removed 4 bases at V and 8 bases at J, with 11 bases between. The CDR3 is made up of 13 amino acids. The germline gives CDR1 LNHDA, CDR2 SQIVND (reference sequence). Participant ages covered about 18 to 95 years across about 22 US areas. Donors were grouped by their self-reported clinical history. Within 2 weeks of study entry, exposed participants had contacted a PCR-confirmed or clinician-diagnosed COVID-19 case.

This chain connects TRBV19 to TRBJ1-4; a weak D match, TRBD1 (6 bases). The receptor was derived from a woman between 55 and 75 years old who had been exposed to COVID-19. The material sequenced was PBMCs or T cells enriched from blood (not recorded which). The CDR3 sequence is CASSTTGREKLFF. CDR3 DNA: TGTGCCAGTAGTACAACAGGGCGGGAAAAACTGTTTTTT.